This T cell receptor beta chain was recorded in a study of spatial heterogeneity in lung cancer. Documented time point: sample taken at primary tumor resection. The sequenced material consisted of unsorted whole RNA from tumor, nontumor lung or frozen PBMC. This clonotype was seen a few times. TCRdb re-derived calls from the 5' RACE reads in MiXCR, one entry per CDR3 protein. The table lists roughly 60,000 distinct CDR3 sequences, approximately 8.9% of them singletons. CDR1 is SGHAT, CDR2 FQDESV, per germline (reference sequence). V gave up 5 bases and J gave up 1 base, with 17 bases separating them. The CDR3 has 17 amino acids.

This sample comprised PBMCs, obtained at surgery. The genes are TRBV11-1 and TRBJ2-2; maybe TRBD1 (6 bases). This receptor was identified in a female donor with early-stage non-small cell lung cancer. CDR3: CASSLTTGLGNTGELFF. The CDR3 region has the DNA TGTGCCAGCAGCCTCACCACAGGGCTTGGGAACACCGGGGAGCTGTTTTTT. The variable domain in full, with the rest retrieved from reference TRBV11-1 and TRBJ2-2, is EAEVAQSPRYKITEKSQAVAFWCDPISGHATLYWYRQILGQGPELLVQFQDESVVDDSQLPKDRFSAERLKGVDSTLKIQPAELGDSAMYLCASSLTTGLGNTGELFFGEGSRLTVL.